The clone carrying this T cell receptor (beta chain) was seen only once. The sample comes from a study of shared clonotypes between healthy human individuals. Some clones are missing from TCRdb's copy, which holds only in-frame ones; the method was immunoSEQ multiplex PCR. The sample includes approximately 640,000 clones, roughly 87% of them seen just once. The J segment lost 3 bases and the V segment lost 1 base, leaving 6 bases of the junction unmatched. Germline lookup yields CDR1 LGHNA and CDR2 YNFKEQ. The CDR3 extends over 16 amino acids. The receptor comes from a man aged 18 to 30 in good health. Some clones in this sample may be carry-over from other donors' samples. Sequencing was done on a sample of memory CD8+ T cells from PBMCs. This sample's subset: CD45RO+ cells pooled with CCR7-negative TemRA cells. The chain employs TRBV4-2 and TRBJ2-1; 7 positions agree with TRBD2. CDR3 residues: CASSQVGREFYNEQFF. The CDR3 DNA follows: TGTGCCAGCAGCCAAGTGGGGCGGGAGTTCTACAATGAGCAGTTCTTC.